Listed here is a single TCR beta chain. This clone was seen a few times. The target of this receptor is not known. Per-nucleotide qualities are absent, and no much larger clonotype sits a single base away. The Qiagen DNeasy kit was used to extract genomic DNA from unsorted PBMCs and from the negatively selected CD4+ and CD8+ fractions. TCR beta CDR3 regions were subjected to amplification by immunoSEQ multiplex PCR with primers that anneal to V and J segments. A synthetic immune receptor repertoire was used to minimize amplification bias, and any remaining bias was removed computationally after sequencing. The original pipeline was this. Custom Python scripts were used to quantify repertoire diversity as the Shannon entropy index. Unsorted, CD4+ and CD8+ repertoires were analyzed separately, except for combined analyses in which CD4+ and CD8+ sequences were merged in silico. Clonal expansion was defined as at least a 2-fold frequency increase after treatment relative to C1D1, with a pseudocount of 0.5 for undetected baseline clones. Singleton clones were defined as clones with 0 or 1 copy at C1D1, and non-singleton clones were defined as clones with 2 or more copies. By matching protein sequences in sorted samples from the same patient, clones expanded in unsorted samples were annotated as CD4+, CD8+ or unknown. Wilcoxon tests on paired samples were used to test diversity changes from C1D1 to C4D1. The immuneACCESS repertoire file appears here via TCRdb, limited to in-frame rearrangements. These files lack a portion of the clones; in checked studies, under half of the deficit traces to unresolved V genes, and the cause of the others is not known. V and J calls and clone size are given by that table; D and trimming were obtained from the DNA. For this sample there are 20,000 to 25,000 clones; less than 80% appear just once. The top ten constitute 20% to 25% of the sample.

This entry is derived from a study of PD-1 blockade in classical Hodgkin lymphoma (dated by TCRdb to the early 2020s). For the study in its entirety: Nivolumab dosing was 3 mg/kg intravenously every 2 weeks, continuing until either disease progression or unacceptable toxicity. To define a peripheral blood immune signature of response to PD-1 blockade in classical Hodgkin lymphoma, the study combined TCR beta sequencing with CyTOF.

The research as a whole found: By C4D1, a significant rise was seen in CD4+ TCR diversity but not in CD8+ TCR diversity (p=0.0027 vs p=0.16), and the rise was most apparent among complete responders (p=0.02). Trial patients with a complete response had baseline diversity similar to that of newly diagnosed patients, while partial responders and progressors had significantly lower diversity. Diversity was lower in patients who began nivolumab less than 1 year after ASCT, so these patients were left out of later analyses to avoid confounding by immune reconstitution. The study was limited to a single clinical trial cohort, and causes of repertoire differences, possibly disease activity or prior therapy, remained undefined. Baseline TCR diversity was reported to be lower in newly diagnosed patients than in healthy donors, and even lower in relapsed/refractory patients.

The time point label on this specimen signifies: cycle 1 day 1 (C1D1), immediately before nivolumab initiation. Every trial patient had relapsed following autologous stem cell transplantation, and prior brentuximab vedotin exposure was what differed among cohorts A, B and C. The trial cohort was composed of 56 patients with relapsed/refractory classical Hodgkin lymphoma, for whom complete response, partial response or progressive disease was recorded as best overall response. Trial patients were treated with single-agent nivolumab in the multi-cohort phase II CheckMate 205 trial. An independent review committee assessed best overall response by applying the 2007 International Working Group response criteria. Trial PBMCs were obtained immediately prior to nivolumab initiation (C1D1) and on therapy at cycle 2 day 1 and cycle 4 day 1. Peripheral blood was collected in 8 mL Vacutainer Cell Preparation Tubes, from which PBMCs were isolated by centrifugation and then cryopreserved.

Relative to germline, V is missing 3 bases and J is missing 4 bases, with 11 bases of the junction outside any gene match. CDR1 and CDR2, looked up from the germline V gene, are KGHSH and LQKENI. The CDR3 spans 16 residues, from the cysteine through the phenylalanine. Just CDR3 DNA is preserved here, 48 bases in frame from base 1. Material: peripheral blood mononuclear cells (PBMCs), obtained at baseline. The sequence was obtained from a human donor with classical Hodgkin lymphoma. Rearrangement joined TRBV18 to TRBJ2-7, and 8 bases in between align with TRBD1. Here the CDR3 is given as CASSPSMSGGPYEQYF. The DNA reads as follows: TGTGCCAGCTCACCGTCTATGTCAGGGGGCCCTTACGAGCAGTACTTC.